This T cell receptor beta chain originates from a study of radiotherapy plus CTLA-4 blockade in lung cancer. As for the study in general: Overall, 15% to 20% of patients showed an objective response, while over 25% attained disease control.

Libraries were prepared by immunoSEQ multiplex PCR; TCRdb keeps only in-frame clonotypes and omits some of them. The sample lists approximately 85,000 clones, around 81% occurring once. As to this clone: Its target is unknown.

Study observations and caveats: TCR clones from tumors expanded in blood after radiotherapy plus ipilimumab.

The CDR3 consists of 15 residues. V shed 6 bases and J 0 bases; nucleotides not matched to a gene: 7. Germline-derived CDR1 and CDR2 are SEHNR and FQNEAQ (reference sequence). Receiving focal radiation plus CTLA-4 blockade with ipilimumab were patients who had chemo-refractory metastatic non-small-cell lung cancer. The TCR sequence derives from a human donor with non-small cell lung cancer that progressed on radiotherapy plus ipilimumab. Sequencing used peripheral blood, obtained from a patient treated with radiotherapy plus ipilimumab. The V and J genes are TRBV7-9 and TRBJ2-5; 7 nucleotides agree with TRBD2. This CDR3 reads CASSQGGEYQETQYF. CDR3 DNA: TGTGCCAGCAGTCAGGGAGGGGAGTACCAAGAGACCCAGTACTTC. Looking up the rest from reference TRBV7-9 and TRBJ2-5 gives the full variable domain: DTGVSQNPRHKITKRGQNVTFRCDPISEHNRLYWYRQTLGQGPEFLTYFQNEAQLEKSRLLSDRFSAERPKGSFSTLEIQRTEQGDSAMYLCASSQGGEYQETQYFGPGTRLLVL.